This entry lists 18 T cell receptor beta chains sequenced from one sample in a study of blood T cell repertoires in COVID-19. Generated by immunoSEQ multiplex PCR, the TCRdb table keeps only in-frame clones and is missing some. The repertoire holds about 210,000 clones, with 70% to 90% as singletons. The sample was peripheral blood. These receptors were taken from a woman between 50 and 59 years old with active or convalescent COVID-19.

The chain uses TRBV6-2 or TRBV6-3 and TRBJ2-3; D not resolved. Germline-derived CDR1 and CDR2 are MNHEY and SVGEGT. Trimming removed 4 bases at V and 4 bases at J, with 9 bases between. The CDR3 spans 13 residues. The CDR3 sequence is CASSSTTPDTQYF. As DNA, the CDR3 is TGTGCCAGCAGTTCCACTACGCCAGATACGCAGTATTTT.

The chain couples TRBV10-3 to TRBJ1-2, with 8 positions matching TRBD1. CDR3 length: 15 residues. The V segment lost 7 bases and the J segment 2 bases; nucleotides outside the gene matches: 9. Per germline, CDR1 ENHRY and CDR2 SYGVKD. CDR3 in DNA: TGTGCCATCAACCTTTCCGGGACAGGCAACTATGGCTACACCTTC. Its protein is CAINLSGTGNYGYTF.

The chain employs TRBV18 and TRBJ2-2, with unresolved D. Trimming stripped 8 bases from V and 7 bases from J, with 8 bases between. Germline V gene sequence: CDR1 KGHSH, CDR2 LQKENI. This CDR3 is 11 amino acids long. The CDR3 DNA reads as TGTGCCAGCCAGGTTCGCGGGGAGCTGTTTTTT. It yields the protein CASQVRGELFF.

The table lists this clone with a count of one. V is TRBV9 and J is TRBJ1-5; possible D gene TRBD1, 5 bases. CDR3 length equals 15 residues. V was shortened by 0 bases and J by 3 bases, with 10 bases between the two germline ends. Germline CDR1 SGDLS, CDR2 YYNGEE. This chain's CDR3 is CASSVGGHDNQPQHF. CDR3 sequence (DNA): TGTGCCAGCAGCGTAGGAGGACATGACAATCAGCCCCAGCATTTT.

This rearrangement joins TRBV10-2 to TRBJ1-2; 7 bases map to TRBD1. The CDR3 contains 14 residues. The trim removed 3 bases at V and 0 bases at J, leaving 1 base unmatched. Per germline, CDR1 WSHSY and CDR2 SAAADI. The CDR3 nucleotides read TGCGCCAGCAGTGACGGGACAGCTAACTATGGCTACACCTTC. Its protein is CASSDGTANYGYTF.

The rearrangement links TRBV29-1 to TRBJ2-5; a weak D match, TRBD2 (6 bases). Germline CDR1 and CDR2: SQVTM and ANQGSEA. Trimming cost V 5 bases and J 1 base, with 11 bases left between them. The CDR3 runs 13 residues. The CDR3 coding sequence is TGCAGCGTTCCTGGGGGGAGCCAAGAGACCCAGTACTTC. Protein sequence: CSVPGGSQETQYF. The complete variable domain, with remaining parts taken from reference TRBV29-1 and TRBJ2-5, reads SAVISQKPSRDICQRGTSLTIQCQVDSQVTMMFWYRQQPGQSLTLIATANQGSEATYESGFVIDKFPISRPNLTFSTLTVSNMSPEDSSIYLCSVPGGSQETQYFGPGTRLLVL.

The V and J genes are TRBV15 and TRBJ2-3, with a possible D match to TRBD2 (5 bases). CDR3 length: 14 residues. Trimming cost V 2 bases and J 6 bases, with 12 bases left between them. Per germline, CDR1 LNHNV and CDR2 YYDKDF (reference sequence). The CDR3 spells CATSRRRDQDTQYF. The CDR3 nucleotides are TGTGCCACCAGCAGAAGACGGGATCAGGATACGCAGTATTTT.

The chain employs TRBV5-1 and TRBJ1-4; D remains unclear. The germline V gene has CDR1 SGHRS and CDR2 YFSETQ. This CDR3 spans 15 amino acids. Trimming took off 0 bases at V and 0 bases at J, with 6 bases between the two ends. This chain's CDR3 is CASSLGRPTNEKLFF. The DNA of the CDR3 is TGCGCCAGCAGCTTGGGGAGGCCAACTAATGAAAAACTGTTTTTT.

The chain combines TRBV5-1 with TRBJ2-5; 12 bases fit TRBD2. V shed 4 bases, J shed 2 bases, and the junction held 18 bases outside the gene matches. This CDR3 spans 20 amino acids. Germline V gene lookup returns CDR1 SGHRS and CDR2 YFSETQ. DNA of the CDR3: TGCGCCAGCAGCCTAACAACTCGAAATAGGCTAGCGGGAGGGCAAGAGACCCAGTACTTC. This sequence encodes CASSLTTRNRLAGGQETQYF.

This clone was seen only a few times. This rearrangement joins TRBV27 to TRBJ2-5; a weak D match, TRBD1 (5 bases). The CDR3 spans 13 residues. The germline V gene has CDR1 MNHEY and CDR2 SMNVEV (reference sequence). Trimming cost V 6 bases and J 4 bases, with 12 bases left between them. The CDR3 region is CASSLGAPETQYF. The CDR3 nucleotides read TGTGCCAGCAGCCTAGGGGCCCCAGAGACCCAGTACTTC.

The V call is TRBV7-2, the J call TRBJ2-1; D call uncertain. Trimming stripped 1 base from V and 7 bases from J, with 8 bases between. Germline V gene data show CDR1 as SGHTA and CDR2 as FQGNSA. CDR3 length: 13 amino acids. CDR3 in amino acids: CASSLGGGNEQFF. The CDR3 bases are TGTGCCAGCAGCTTAGGCGGTGGTAATGAGCAGTTCTTC.

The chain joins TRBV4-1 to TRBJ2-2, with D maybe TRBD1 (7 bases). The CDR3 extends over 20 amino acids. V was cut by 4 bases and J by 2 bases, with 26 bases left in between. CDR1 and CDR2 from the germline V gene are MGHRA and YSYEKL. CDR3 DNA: TGCGCCAGCAGCCTCGTGCTCCTCCGCGGGGCAGGGGGAAACACCGGGGAGCTGTTTTTT. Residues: CASSLVLLRGAGGNTGELFF.

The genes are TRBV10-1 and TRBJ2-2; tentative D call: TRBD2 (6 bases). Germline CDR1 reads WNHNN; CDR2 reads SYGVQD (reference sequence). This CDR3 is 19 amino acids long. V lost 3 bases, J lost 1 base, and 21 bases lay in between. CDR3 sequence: CASSEDPKRDLRNTGELFF. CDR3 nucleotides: TGCGCCAGCAGTGAAGATCCCAAACGGGACTTACGGAACACCGGGGAGCTGTTTTTT.

The CDR3 DNA sequence: TGTGCCAGCAGTTACTCCGCCGGGACAGGGAACAACGAGCAGTACGTC. Translated, it gives CASSYSAGTGNNEQYV. The chain is built from TRBV6-6 and TRBJ2-7; 9 bases fit TRBD1. The CDR3 sequence is 16 residues long. V lost 0 bases and J lost 5; bases outside the gene matches: 8. Germline V CDR1 and CDR2: MNHNY, SVGAGI (reference sequence).

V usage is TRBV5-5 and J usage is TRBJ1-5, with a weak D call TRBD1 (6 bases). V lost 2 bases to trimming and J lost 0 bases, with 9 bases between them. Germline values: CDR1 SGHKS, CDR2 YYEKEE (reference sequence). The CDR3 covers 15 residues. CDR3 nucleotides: TGTGCCAGCAGCTTTTCAGGGGATAGCAATCAGCCCCAGCATTTT. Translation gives CASSFSGDSNQPQHF.

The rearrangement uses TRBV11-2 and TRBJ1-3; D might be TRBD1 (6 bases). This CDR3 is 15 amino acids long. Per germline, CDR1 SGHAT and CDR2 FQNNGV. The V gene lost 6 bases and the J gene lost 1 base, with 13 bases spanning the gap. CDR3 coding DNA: TGTGCCAGCAGGAAAACGGACAGATCTGGAAACACCATATATTTT. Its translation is CASRKTDRSGNTIYF.

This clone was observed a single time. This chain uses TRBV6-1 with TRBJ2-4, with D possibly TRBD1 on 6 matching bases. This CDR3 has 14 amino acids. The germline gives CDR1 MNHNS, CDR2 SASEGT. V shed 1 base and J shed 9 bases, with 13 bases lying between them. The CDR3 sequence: CASSEEQGRRIQYF. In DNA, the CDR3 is TGTGCCAGCAGTGAAGAACAGGGACGTCGCATTCAGTACTTC.

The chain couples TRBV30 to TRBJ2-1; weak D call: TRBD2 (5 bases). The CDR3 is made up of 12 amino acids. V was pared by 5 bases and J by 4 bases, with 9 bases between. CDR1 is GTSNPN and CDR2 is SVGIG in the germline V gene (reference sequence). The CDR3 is CAWGSAYNEQFF. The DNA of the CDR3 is TGTGCCTGGGGTAGCGCTTACAATGAGCAGTTCTTC.